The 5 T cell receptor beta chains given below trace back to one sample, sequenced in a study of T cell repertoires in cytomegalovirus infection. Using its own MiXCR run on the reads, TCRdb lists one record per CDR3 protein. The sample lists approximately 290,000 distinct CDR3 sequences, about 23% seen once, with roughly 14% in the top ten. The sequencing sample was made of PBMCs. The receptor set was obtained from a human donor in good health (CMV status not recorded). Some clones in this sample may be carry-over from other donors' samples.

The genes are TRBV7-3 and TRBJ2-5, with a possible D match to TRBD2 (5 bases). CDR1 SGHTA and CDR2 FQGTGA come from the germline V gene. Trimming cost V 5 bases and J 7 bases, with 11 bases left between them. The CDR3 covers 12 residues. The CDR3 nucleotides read TGTGCCAGCAGCGAAGCCCGGGGGACCCAGTACTTC. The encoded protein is CASSEARGTQYF.

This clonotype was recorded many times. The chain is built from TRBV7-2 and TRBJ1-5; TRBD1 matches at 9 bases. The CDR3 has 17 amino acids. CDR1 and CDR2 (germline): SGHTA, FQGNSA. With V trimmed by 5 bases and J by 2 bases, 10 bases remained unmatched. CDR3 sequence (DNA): TGTGCCAGCAGCCACAGGGGGCTCGGTATGGGCAATCAGCCCCAGCATTTT. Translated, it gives CASSHRGLGMGNQPQHF.

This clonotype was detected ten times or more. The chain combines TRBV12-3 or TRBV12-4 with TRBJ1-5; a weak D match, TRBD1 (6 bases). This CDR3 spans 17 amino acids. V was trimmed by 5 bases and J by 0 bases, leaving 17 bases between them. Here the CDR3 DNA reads TGTGCCAGCAGTGACCCGGGGGGGCCCTATAGCAATCAGCCCCAGCATTTT. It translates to CASSDPGGPYSNQPQHF.

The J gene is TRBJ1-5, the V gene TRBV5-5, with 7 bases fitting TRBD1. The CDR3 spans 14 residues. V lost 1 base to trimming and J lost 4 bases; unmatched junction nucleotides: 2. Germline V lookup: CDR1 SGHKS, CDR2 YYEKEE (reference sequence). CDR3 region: CASSLLTGNQPQHF. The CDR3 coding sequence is TGTGCCAGCAGCTTGTTGACAGGGAATCAGCCCCAGCATTTT.

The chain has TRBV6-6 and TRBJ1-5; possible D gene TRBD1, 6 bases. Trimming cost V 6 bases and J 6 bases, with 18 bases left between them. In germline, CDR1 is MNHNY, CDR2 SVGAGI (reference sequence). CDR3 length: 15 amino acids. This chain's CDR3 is CASSNSGGGGQPQHF. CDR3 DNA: TGTGCCAGCAGCAACTCAGGAGGGGGAGGTCAGCCCCAGCATTTT.